Listed below are T cell receptor beta chains from one sample, sequenced in a study of cytomegalovirus exposure and HLA in healthy donors. Sequencing used immunoSEQ multiplex PCR; TCRdb keeps in-frame clones, though not all of them. In all, the sample yields more than 140,000 clones. Sequencing used PBMCs. All receptors derive from a young woman in good health and CMV-seronegative. The CDR3 runs from the conserved cysteine through the conserved F or W. D genes are given only for firm matches.

v_gene: TRBV27; j_gene: TRBJ1-2; d_gene: NA; CDR3nt: TGTGCCAGCAGTTTCAATGGCCAGGGGACTATCTATGGCTACACCTTC; CDR3aa: CASSFNGQGTIYGYTF
v_gene: TRBV5-4; j_gene: TRBJ2-1; d_gene: NA; CDR3nt: TGTGCCAGCAGCTTGGCAGGGCCTTTAACCGCTCCCTACAATGAGCAGTTCTTC; CDR3aa: CASSLAGPLTAPYNEQFF
v_gene: TRBV2; j_gene: TRBJ2-7; d_gene: NA; CDR3nt: TGTGCCAGCAGTGAGATCCGGCGGGGCGAGCAGTACTTC; CDR3aa: CASSEIRRGEQYF
v_gene: TRBV27; j_gene: TRBJ2-1; d_gene: NA; CDR3nt: TGTGCCAGCAGTCTTATGACAGGCCTATCTTACAATGAGCAGTTCTTC; CDR3aa: CASSLMTGLSYNEQFF
v_gene: TRBV7-9; j_gene: TRBJ1-2; d_gene: NA; CDR3nt: TGTGCCAGCAGCTTAGCCGTGGTTGCGGACTATGGCTACACCTTC; CDR3aa: CASSLAVVADYGYTF
v_gene: TRBV7-2; j_gene: TRBJ1-3; d_gene: NA; CDR3nt: TGTGCCAGCAGCTTAGTAGCGGGGGCAGTTGGAAACACCATATATTTT; CDR3aa: CASSLVAGAVGNTIYF
v_gene: TRBV5-1; j_gene: TRBJ2-5; d_gene: TRBD1; CDR3nt: TGCGCCAGCAGCTTTTCCGGGACAGGGAGGGAAGAGACCCAGTACTTC; CDR3aa: CASSFSGTGREETQYF
v_gene: TRBV30; j_gene: TRBJ1-5; d_gene: NA; CDR3nt: TGTGCCTGGAGTTCACAGGCGGATCAGCCCCAGCATTTT; CDR3aa: CAWSSQADQPQHF
v_gene: TRBV7-7; j_gene: TRBJ2-5; d_gene: TRBD2; CDR3nt: TGTGCCAGCACCAGGGGGCTAGCGGGGGCAGAGACCCAGTACTTC; CDR3aa: CASTRGLAGAETQYF
v_gene: TRBV7-3; j_gene: TRBJ2-3; d_gene: TRBD1; CDR3nt: TGTGCCAGCAGCTTAACGCCGGGACAGGGGGATACGCAGTATTTT; CDR3aa: CASSLTPGQGDTQYF
v_gene: TRBV25-1; j_gene: TRBJ1-2; d_gene: NA; CDR3nt: TGTGCCAGCAGTGAAGTTGCCGAGGGTGGCTACACCTTC; CDR3aa: CASSEVAEGGYTF
v_gene: TRBV6-5; j_gene: TRBJ1-1; d_gene: NA; CDR3nt: TGTGCCAGCAGTTACAACGGGAACACTGAAGCTTTCTTT; CDR3aa: CASSYNGNTEAFF
v_gene: TRBV28; j_gene: TRBJ1-6; d_gene: TRBD1; CDR3nt: TGTGCCAGCAGTTGGGGACAGGGCGCATCACCCCTCCACTTT; CDR3aa: CASSWGQGASPLHF
v_gene: TRBV29-1; j_gene: TRBJ2-7; d_gene: TRBD2; CDR3nt: TGCAGCGTTGGGGGACTAGCGGGAACCAACGAGCAGTACTTC; CDR3aa: CSVGGLAGTNEQYF
v_gene: TRBV4-2; j_gene: TRBJ2-7; d_gene: NA; CDR3nt: TGTGCCAGCAGCCAAGAGATTACCAGCTCCTACGAGCAGTACTTC; CDR3aa: CASSQEITSSYEQYF
v_gene: TRBV9; j_gene: TRBJ2-1; d_gene: NA; CDR3nt: TGTGCCAGCAGCCCGGGGGTGGTTAACAATGAGCAGTTCTTC; CDR3aa: CASSPGVVNNEQFF
v_gene: TRBV7-8; j_gene: TRBJ1-6; d_gene: NA; CDR3nt: TGTGCCAGCAGCTTAGGGGTGAGACAGCGTTATAATTCACCCCTCCACTTT; CDR3aa: CASSLGVRQRYNSPLHF
v_gene: TRBV19; j_gene: TRBJ2-7; d_gene: TRBD2; CDR3nt: TGTGCCAGTAGTTCCCCGGGAGGGAACGAGCAGTACTTC; CDR3aa: CASSSPGGNEQYF
v_gene: TRBV7-9; j_gene: TRBJ2-3; d_gene: TRBD1; CDR3nt: TGTGCCAGCAGCACGGGACAGGGGATGGCCACAGATACGCAGTATTTT; CDR3aa: CASSTGQGMATDTQYF
v_gene: TRBV11-2; j_gene: TRBJ2-2; d_gene: NA; CDR3nt: TGTGCCAGCAGACTCAACACCGGGGAGCTGTTTTTT; CDR3aa: CASRLNTGELFF
v_gene: TRBV6-6; j_gene: TRBJ1-2; d_gene: NA; CDR3nt: TGTGCCAGCAGTTACTGGCGGGGGCAGCTAGACTATGGCTACACCTTC; CDR3aa: CASSYWRGQLDYGYTF
v_gene: TRBV27; j_gene: TRBJ2-4; d_gene: TRBD1; CDR3nt: TGTGCCAGCAGCTCGGACAGGGGCTTAGCCAAAAACATTCAGTACTTC; CDR3aa: CASSSDRGLAKNIQYF
v_gene: TRBV6-1; j_gene: TRBJ2-1; d_gene: NA; CDR3nt: TGTGCCAGCAGTGAGAACAGTTATGAGCAGTTCTTC; CDR3aa: CASSENSYEQFF
v_gene: TRBV29-1; j_gene: TRBJ1-2; d_gene: NA; CDR3nt: TGCAGCGTTCAAATACTACAGGGAAGTGGCTACACCTTC; CDR3aa: CSVQILQGSGYTF
v_gene: TRBV6-6; j_gene: TRBJ1-4; d_gene: NA; CDR3nt: TGTGCCAGCACCAGGACTCGGGGGGTTGAAAAACTGTTTTTT; CDR3aa: CASTRTRGVEKLFF
v_gene: TRBV19; j_gene: TRBJ2-7; d_gene: TRBD2; CDR3nt: TGTGCCAGTAGTATAGACCTTAGCGGGACTATCTCCTACGAGCAGTACTTC; CDR3aa: CASSIDLSGTISYEQYF
v_gene: TRBV9; j_gene: TRBJ2-1; d_gene: TRBD2; CDR3nt: TGTGCCAGCGCAACTAGCGGGACTTACAATGAGCAGTTCTTC; CDR3aa: CASATSGTYNEQFF
v_gene: TRBV29-1; j_gene: TRBJ2-1; d_gene: NA; CDR3nt: TGCAGCGTCGGTTCTGGTGAGCAGTTCTTC; CDR3aa: CSVGSGEQFF
v_gene: TRBV9; j_gene: TRBJ2-1; d_gene: TRBD2; CDR3nt: TGTGCCAGCAGCGGAGGGACTAGTCTATCCAATGAGCAGTTCTTC; CDR3aa: CASSGGTSLSNEQFF
v_gene: TRBV6-1; j_gene: TRBJ1-4; d_gene: TRBD1; CDR3nt: TGTGCCAGCAGTACCGGACAGGGCAATGAAAAACTGTTTTTT; CDR3aa: CASSTGQGNEKLFF
v_gene: TRBV5-1; j_gene: TRBJ2-3; d_gene: NA; CDR3nt: TGCGCCAGCAGCTTGGGCTGGGGAGACATCACAGATACGCAGTATTTT; CDR3aa: CASSLGWGDITDTQYF
v_gene: TRBV11-2; j_gene: TRBJ2-5; d_gene: TRBD1; CDR3nt: TGTGCCAGCAGCTTAGACTTACAGGGGGCGATGACGGAGACCCAGTACTTC; CDR3aa: CASSLDLQGAMTETQYF
v_gene: TRBV27; j_gene: TRBJ1-2; d_gene: TRBD1; CDR3nt: TGTGCCAGCAGTTCACTAGACAGGGGCTATGACTACACCTTC; CDR3aa: CASSSLDRGYDYTF
v_gene: TRBV6-1; j_gene: TRBJ1-2; d_gene: NA; CDR3nt: TGTGCCAGCATCGAATCGGCTAACTATGGCTACACCTTC; CDR3aa: CASIESANYGYTF
v_gene: TRBV7-6; j_gene: TRBJ2-1; d_gene: NA; CDR3nt: TGTGCCAGCAGCTTAGGGTCCGGAGACTACAATGAGCAGTTCTTC; CDR3aa: CASSLGSGDYNEQFF
v_gene: TRBV18; j_gene: TRBJ2-5; d_gene: TRBD1; CDR3nt: TGTGCCAGCTCACCGGGGACAGGGGCTAACCAAGAGACCCAGTACTTC; CDR3aa: CASSPGTGANQETQYF
v_gene: TRBV29-1; j_gene: TRBJ2-3; d_gene: TRBD2; CDR3nt: TGCAGCGTTGAACCCCGCGGGGGGATAGCAGATACGCAGTATTTT; CDR3aa: CSVEPRGGIADTQYF
v_gene: TRBV30; j_gene: TRBJ2-2; d_gene: NA; CDR3nt: TGTGCCTGGAGTGTACGGGGTCGGTTTAGCGGTTCGAACACCGGGGAGCTGTTTTTT; CDR3aa: CAWSVRGRFSGSNTGELFF
v_gene: TRBV6-6; j_gene: TRBJ2-1; d_gene: TRBD1; CDR3nt: TGTGCCAGCAGTTACAAGAGAAGACAGGGGTGGAATGAGCAGTTCTTC; CDR3aa: CASSYKRRQGWNEQFF
v_gene: TRBV6-5; j_gene: TRBJ1-1; d_gene: TRBD1; CDR3nt: TGTGCCAGCAGTTCACAGGGGGCGTTGGGCACTGAAGCTTTCTTT; CDR3aa: CASSSQGALGTEAFF
v_gene: TRBV5-1; j_gene: TRBJ2-5; d_gene: NA; CDR3nt: TGCGCCAGCAGCTTCAGGGGTGCCCCTCAAGAGACCCAGTACTTC; CDR3aa: CASSFRGAPQETQYF
v_gene: TRBV9; j_gene: TRBJ1-1; d_gene: NA; CDR3nt: TGTGCCAGCAGCGTAACAGGGACCACTGAAGCTTTCTTT; CDR3aa: CASSVTGTTEAFF
v_gene: TRBV6-1; j_gene: TRBJ2-5; d_gene: NA; CDR3nt: TGTGCCAGCGGAAGACAGGTTTTGGAGACCCAGTACTTC; CDR3aa: CASGRQVLETQYF
v_gene: TRBV5-1; j_gene: TRBJ2-3; d_gene: NA; CDR3nt: TGCGCCAGCAGCGTCGGGACTTTTGGCAGGGAAGATACGCAGTATTTT; CDR3aa: CASSVGTFGREDTQYF
v_gene: TRBV2; j_gene: TRBJ1-1; d_gene: NA; CDR3nt: TGTGCCAGCAGTGAAGACAGTGAAGCTTTCTTT; CDR3aa: CASSEDSEAFF
v_gene: TRBV7-6; j_gene: TRBJ1-3; d_gene: NA; CDR3nt: TGTGCCAGCAGCTTAGCAATCAGTGGAAACACCATATATTTT; CDR3aa: CASSLAISGNTIYF
v_gene: TRBV18; j_gene: TRBJ1-5; d_gene: NA; CDR3nt: TGTGCCAGCTCACCAGTGGGGGGTAGGGAACAGCCCCAGCATTTT; CDR3aa: CASSPVGGREQPQHF
v_gene: TRBV5-1; j_gene: TRBJ2-5; d_gene: TRBD2; CDR3nt: TGCGCCAGCAGCGCTAGCGGCACCGTTGAGACCCAGTACTTC; CDR3aa: CASSASGTVETQYF
v_gene: TRBV19; j_gene: TRBJ1-2; d_gene: TRBD1; CDR3nt: TGTGCCAGTAGTCTCAGACAGGGGGTCGGCTATGGCTACACCTTC; CDR3aa: CASSLRQGVGYGYTF
v_gene: TRBV6-5; j_gene: TRBJ2-7; d_gene: NA; CDR3nt: TGTGCCAGCCGCACCGGCGTTGGCGGGATCCACGAGCAGTACTTC; CDR3aa: CASRTGVGGIHEQYF
v_gene: TRBV7-3; j_gene: TRBJ1-1; d_gene: TRBD1; CDR3nt: TGTGCCAGCAGCTTGGGGACAGGGGGGCGGACTGAAGCTTTCTTT; CDR3aa: CASSLGTGGRTEAFF
v_gene: TRBV6-1; j_gene: TRBJ1-1; d_gene: NA; CDR3nt: TGTGCCAGCAGTGTCGCGGGGTTGGACACTGAAGCTTTCTTT; CDR3aa: CASSVAGLDTEAFF
v_gene: TRBV15; j_gene: TRBJ2-7; d_gene: TRBD1; CDR3nt: TGTGCCACCAGCAGAGACCCGGGACAGGGTTACGAGCAGTACTTC; CDR3aa: CATSRDPGQGYEQYF
v_gene: TRBV9; j_gene: TRBJ1-3; d_gene: NA; CDR3nt: TGTGCCAGCAGCGATACAGGATACTCTGGAAACACCATATATTTT; CDR3aa: CASSDTGYSGNTIYF
v_gene: TRBV6-5; j_gene: TRBJ1-2; d_gene: NA; CDR3nt: TGTGCCAGCAGTTACTCCTGGGGGGTTCACTATGGCTACACCTTC; CDR3aa: CASSYSWGVHYGYTF